This T cell receptor (beta chain) emerged from a study of T cell repertoires in cytomegalovirus infection. Trimming removed 1 base from V and 6 bases from J, with 9 bases in between. Germline V gives CDR1 SEHNR, CDR2 FQNEAQ (reference sequence). CDR3 length equals 13 residues. TCRdb fed the reads into MiXCR, producing one record per CDR3 protein. The sample lists about 7,500 distinct CDR3 sequences; about 60% were seen once. Study conclusions and caveats: What dominated the ex vivo response were HLA-C-restricted CMV-specific TCR beta clonotypes.

Concerning this clonotype: Its antigen is still unknown.

The TCR was taken from a human donor in good health (CMV status not recorded). Some clones in this sample may be carry-over from other donors' samples. The rearrangement joins TRBV7-9 to TRBJ1-1; D is unclear. Material: PBMCs, sequenced either directly or after in vitro stimulation (not recorded which). The CDR3 DNA reads TGTGCCAGCAGCTTAGAGTGGAGGCCTGAAGCTTTCTTT. It yields the protein CASSLEWRPEAFF.